This T cell receptor beta chain was retrieved from a study of T-cell memory formation after mild COVID-19. Study context: TCR clusters largely stayed donor specific. Study-wide findings and caveats: Among clones peaking at day 37 in the second wave, SARS-CoV-2 specificity remained unconfirmed. Among contracting clones, CD4+ were mainly CM/EM and CD8+ enriched in EMRA.

This clonotype was seen only a few times. Its antigen is still unknown. The CDR3 has 15 amino acids. Germline CDR1 LGHDT, CDR2 YNNKEL (reference sequence). The V and J ends lost 5 bases and 7 bases, in that order; junction bases with no gene match: 11. TCRdb analysed the 5' RACE reads with MiXCR anew, one entry per CDR3 protein. This table holds over 350,000 distinct CDR3 sequences, roughly a quarter found once. The sequence came from an adult woman who had mild COVID-19 (a few samples of this study predate the infection). Cell type and time point are not known. The chain carries TRBV3-1 and TRBJ1-2, with TRBD1 identical over 9 bases. The specimen was PBMCs or a T cell subset sorted from them (not recorded which). The CDR3, as DNA: TGTGCCAGCAGCAAAGGCCCGGACAGGGGAGCTGGCTACACCTTC. It translates to CASSKGPDRGAGYTF. Based on the CDR3 plus reference TRBV3-1 and TRBJ1-2, the full variable domain is DTAVSQTPKYLVTQMGNDKSIKCEQNLGHDTMYWYKQDSKKFLKIMFSYNNKELIINETVPNRFSPKSPDKAHLNLHINSLELGDSAVYFCASSKGPDRGAGYTFGSGTRLTVV.